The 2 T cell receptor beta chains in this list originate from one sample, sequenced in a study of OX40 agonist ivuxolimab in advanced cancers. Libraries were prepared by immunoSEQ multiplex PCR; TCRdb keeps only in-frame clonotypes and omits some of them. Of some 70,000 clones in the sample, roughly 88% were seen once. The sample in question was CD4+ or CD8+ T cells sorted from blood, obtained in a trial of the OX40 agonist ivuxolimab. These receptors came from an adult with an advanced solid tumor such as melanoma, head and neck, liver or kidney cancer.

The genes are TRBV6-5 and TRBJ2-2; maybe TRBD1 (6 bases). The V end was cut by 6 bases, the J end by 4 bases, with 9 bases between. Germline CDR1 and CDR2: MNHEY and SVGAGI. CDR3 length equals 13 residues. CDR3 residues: CASRKQGTGELFF. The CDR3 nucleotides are TGTGCCAGCAGGAAACAGGGCACCGGGGAGCTGTTTTTT.

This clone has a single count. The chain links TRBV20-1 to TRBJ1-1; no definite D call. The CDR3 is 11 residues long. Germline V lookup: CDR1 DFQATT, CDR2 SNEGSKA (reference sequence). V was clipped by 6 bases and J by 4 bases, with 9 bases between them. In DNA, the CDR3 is TGCAGTGCCCCCGAGGTCACTGAAGCTTTCTTT. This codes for CSAPEVTEAFF.